This T cell receptor (beta chain) was observed in a study of blood T cell repertoires in COVID-19. About the study: Italy, Spain and the United States were the sources of the convalescent and acute COVID-19 samples. T cells, B-cell-depleted T cells, or PBMCs provided the cDNA or gDNA that served as material.

The CDR3 spans 17 residues. V dropped 0 bases and J dropped 1; count of bases not matched to a gene: 7. Germline V gives CDR1 WSHSY, CDR2 SAAADI. Under the authors' procedure: How many nucleated cells were present was estimated from reference gene primer amplification. Data came from immunoSEQ multiplex PCR; TCRdb stores just in-frame clones and leaves some out. The DNA was the basis for D and trimming; V, J and clone size are from that table. The sample consists of more than 95,000 clones, 84% of them appearing once. The material sequenced was peripheral blood. The chain employs TRBV10-2 and TRBJ2-3; 7 bases fit TRBD1. The clonotype comes from a man aged 55-75 years with acute or convalescent COVID-19. DNA for the CDR3: TGCGCCAGCAGTGAGTCGAAAGGGGGCTGGGGCACAGATACGCAGTATTTT. Translation: CASSESKGGWGTDTQYF.